A selection of T cell receptor beta chains follows, all from one sample in a study of neoadjuvant nivolumab and ipilimumab in lung cancer. The data were produced by immunoSEQ multiplex PCR, yet TCRdb's version contains in-frame clones alone and is incomplete. Here the sample spans 15,000 to 20,000 clones, over 70% being singletons. The sample was peripheral blood, taken before neoadjuvant nivolumab, alone or with ipilimumab. The receptors derive from an adult with non-small cell lung cancer. CDR3s include the opening cysteine and the closing phenylalanine or tryptophan. Fields, in order: clone size, J gene, V gene, D gene, CDR3 DNA, CDR3 protein. A D gene is named only where the DNA matches it firmly. The size of a clone is reported for some rows only, either as once, few or many, or as a class for expanded clones.

size: -
J: TRBJ2-2
V: TRBV7-2
D: -
DNA: TGTGCCAGCACCCCGACGGGGAACACCGGGGAGCTGTTTTTT
CDR3: CASTPTGNTGELFF

size: -
J: TRBJ2-5
V: TRBV6-6
D: -
DNA: TGTGCCAGCAGTAGAGGCCAAGTTAACCAAGAGACCCAGTACTTC
CDR3: CASSRGQVNQETQYF

size: -
J: TRBJ2-7
V: TRBV11-2
D: TRBD2
DNA: TGTGCCAGCAGCCTCACGTCAAGCGGGATCTACGAGCAGTACTTC
CDR3: CASSLTSSGIYEQYF

size: few
J: TRBJ1-5
V: TRBV2
D: -
DNA: TGTGCCAGCAGTGAAGAGAATCAGCCCCAGCATTTT
CDR3: CASSEENQPQHF

size: -
J: TRBJ2-3
V: TRBV6-5
D: TRBD2
DNA: TGTGCCAGCAGTTACGATCTAGCGGGGACAGATACGCAGTATTTT
CDR3: CASSYDLAGTDTQYF

size: -
J: TRBJ2-1
V: TRBV11-3
D: -
DNA: TGTGCCAGCAGCTTAGGGAACAATGAGCAGTTCTTC
CDR3: CASSLGNNEQFF

size: -
J: TRBJ2-5
V: TRBV30
D: -
DNA: TGTGCCGGGACTAACCAGGGGGTACAAGAGACCCAGTACTTC
CDR3: CAGTNQGVQETQYF

size: -
J: TRBJ2-1
V: TRBV19
D: TRBD1
DNA: TGTGCCAGTATTAACAGCGGACAGGGGGACAATGAGCAGTTCTTC
CDR3: CASINSGQGDNEQFF

size: -
J: TRBJ2-1
V: TRBV7-9
D: -
DNA: TGTGCCAGCAGCTTAGTTTCTACTGAGCAGTTCTTC
CDR3: CASSLVSTEQFF

size: -
J: TRBJ2-5
V: TRBV2
D: TRBD1
DNA: TGTGCCAGCAGTGAAACCGGGACAGCCCAGGCTGGAGAGACCCAGTACTTC
CDR3: CASSETGTAQAGETQYF